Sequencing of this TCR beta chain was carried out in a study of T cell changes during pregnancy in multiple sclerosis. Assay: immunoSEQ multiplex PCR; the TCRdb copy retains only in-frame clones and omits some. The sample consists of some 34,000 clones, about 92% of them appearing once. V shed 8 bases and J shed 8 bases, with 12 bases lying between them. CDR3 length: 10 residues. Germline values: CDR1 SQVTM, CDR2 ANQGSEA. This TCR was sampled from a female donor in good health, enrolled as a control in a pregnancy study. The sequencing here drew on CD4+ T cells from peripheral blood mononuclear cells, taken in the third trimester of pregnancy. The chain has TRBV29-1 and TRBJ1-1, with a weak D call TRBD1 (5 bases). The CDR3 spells CSSADSEAFF. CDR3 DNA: TGCAGCTCCGCCGACAGCGAAGCTTTCTTT.